The clone carrying this T cell receptor beta chain was seen only once. What it binds is unknown. The data were taken from a study of T cells in Graves' hyperthyroidism and ophthalmopathy. General study results and limits: The blood repertoire included most of the expanded thyroid clonotypes above 0.001.

The trim removed 4 bases at V and 6 bases at J, leaving 5 bases unmatched. Germline V CDR1 and CDR2: SGHRS, YFSETQ. CDR3 length: 14 residues. The CDR3 regions of TCR beta were amplified from RNA transcripts. TCR CDR3 underwent first-round RT-PCR with the HTBI primer set. TCRdb re-called the multiplex PCR reads with MiXCR, one entry per CDR3 protein. This sample has 130,000 or so distinct CDR3 sequences, with 22% found just once. Sequenced input: blood. The TCR was taken from a woman aged 50 to 60 with Graves' hyperthyroidism that later progressed to Graves' ophthalmopathy. The J gene is TRBJ1-4, the V gene TRBV5-1, with TRBD1 matching over 8 bases. For the CDR3, the DNA is TGCGCCAGCAGCATCGGGACAGGTCATGAAAAACTGTTTTTT. Residues: CASSIGTGHEKLFF.